This is a list of T cell receptor beta chains from one sample in a study of cytomegalovirus exposure and HLA in healthy donors. Clones were read by immunoSEQ multiplex PCR, and TCRdb kept only the in-frame ones, dropping some. The sample records about 97,000 clones, around 77% being singletons. Sequenced material: PBMCs. Receptor source: a male donor in good health and CMV-seropositive. CDR3s leave out the opening cysteine and the closing phenylalanine or tryptophan. Each record gives: V gene, J gene, CDR3 protein.

>TRBV19|TRBJ2-3
ASSPLRTGGPDTQY
>TRBV7-9|TRBJ1-1
ASSSLRGRDAEAF
>TRBV30|TRBJ1-4
AWSWGSSEKLF
>TRBV28|TRBJ1-3
ASTVAGTGIGSGNTIY
>TRBV7-9|TRBJ2-3
ASSKMGLRTDTQY
>TRBV5-6|TRBJ2-3
ASSLPTSGRLTDTQY
>TRBV6-4|TRBJ2-7
ASSDWGRQPTYEQY
>TRBV5-6|TRBJ2-5
ASSTGDHRAETQY
>TRBV6-1|TRBJ2-7
ASSAKGANYEQY
>TRBV7-8|TRBJ2-7
ASSPSGTGTGQY
>TRBV10-2|TRBJ2-3
ASSLAGASRDTQY
>TRBV19|TRBJ1-4
ASIRTGPNEKLF
>TRBV19|TRBJ1-5
ASSMPTGQPQH
>TRBV28|TRBJ1-5
ASSIGTFFNQPQH
>TRBV5-1|TRBJ2-7
ASSLEGRSGQGVDDQY
>TRBV11-1|TRBJ2-1
ASSPRVAGWSSEQF
>TRBV5-1|TRBJ2-1
ASTPGGSSYNEQF
>TRBV20-1|TRBJ2-7
SLMGPYEQY
>TRBV9|TRBJ2-2
ASSSEAGGRTGELF
>TRBV19|TRBJ2-2
ASSIDFILTSVGTGELF
>TRBV7-8|TRBJ2-6
ASSPRGASVSGANGLT
>TRBV2|TRBJ2-3
ASSRQGMRTTDTQY